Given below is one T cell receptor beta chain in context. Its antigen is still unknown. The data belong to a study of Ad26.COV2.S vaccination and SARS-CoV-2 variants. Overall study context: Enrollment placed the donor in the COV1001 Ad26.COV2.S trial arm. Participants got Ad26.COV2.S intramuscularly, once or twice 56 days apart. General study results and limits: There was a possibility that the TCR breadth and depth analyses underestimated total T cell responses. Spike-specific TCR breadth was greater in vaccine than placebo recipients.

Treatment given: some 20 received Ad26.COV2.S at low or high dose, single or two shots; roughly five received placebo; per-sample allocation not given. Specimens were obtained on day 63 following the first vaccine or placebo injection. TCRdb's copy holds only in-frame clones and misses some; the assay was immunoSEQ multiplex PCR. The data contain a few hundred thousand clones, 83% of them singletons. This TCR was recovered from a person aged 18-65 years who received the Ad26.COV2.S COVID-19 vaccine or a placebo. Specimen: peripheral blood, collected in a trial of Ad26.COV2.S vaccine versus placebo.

The CDR3 DNA follows: TGTGCCAGCAGTGAACGACGACCCCGGGAGCAGTTCTTC. Its translation: CASSERRPREQFF. V and J are TRBV6-1 and TRBJ2-1, with unresolved D. Germline lookup yields CDR1 MNHNS and CDR2 SASEGT. The CDR3 length is 13 residues. Trimming took off 2 bases at V and 10 bases at J, with 12 bases between the two ends.